These 28 T cell receptor beta chains share one sample of origin, sequenced in a study of blood T cell repertoires in COVID-19. The repertoire was sequenced with immunoSEQ multiplex PCR; TCRdb's copy has only in-frame clones and lacks some. The table shows about 400,000 clones, with roughly 90% occurring only once. The sample was PBMCs or T cells enriched from blood (not recorded which). The receptors shown here come from a woman aged 25 to 45 who had recovered from COVID-19.

V usage is TRBV27 and J usage is TRBJ1-1, with D tentatively TRBD1 (5 bases). The length of the CDR3 is 13 residues. Trimming took off 2 bases at V and 4 bases at J, with 8 bases between the two ends. The germline gives CDR1 MNHEY, CDR2 SMNVEV (reference sequence). Written as DNA, the CDR3 is TGTGCCAGCAGTTTAGGGGGGAGCACTGAAGCTTTCTTT. It codes for CASSLGGSTEAFF.

A single count supports this clone. The chain recombines TRBV19 with TRBJ2-7, with D possibly TRBD1 on 5 matching bases. V gave up 4 bases and J gave up 6 bases, with 19 bases separating them. The germline V gene has CDR1 LNHDA and CDR2 SQIVND (reference sequence). This CDR3 is built from 15 residues. The CDR3 region is CASSTRSYTGSEQYF. In DNA, the CDR3 is TGTGCCAGTAGTACTCGATCCTACACAGGTTCCGAGCAGTACTTC.

The genes are TRBV3-1 (or the pseudogene TRBV3-2) and TRBJ1-1; 9 positions match TRBD1. V gave up 3 bases and J gave up 7 bases; unmatched junction bases: 12. The CDR3 is 16 residues long. Looked up from germline, CDR1 is LGHDT and CDR2 is YNNKEL (reference sequence). This CDR3 reads CASSHQDRGVYNEAFF. DNA of the CDR3: TGTGCCAGCAGCCACCAGGACAGGGGAGTCTATAATGAAGCTTTCTTT.

V is TRBV9 and J is TRBJ2-3; no clear D gene. The CDR3 is 12 residues long. CDR1 is SGDLS and CDR2 is YYNGEE in the germline V gene. Deletions cut 4 bases from V and 4 bases from J, with 7 bases between. The CDR3, as DNA: TGTGCCAGCAGCCAGGAAGCAGATACGCAGTATTTT. Translation: CASSQEADTQYF.

J is TRBJ2-7 and V is TRBV7-9; TRBD2 agrees at 8 bases. Unmatched junction bases numbered 1, after V lost 3 bases and J lost 6 bases. CDR1 SEHNR and CDR2 FQNEAQ come from the germline V gene (reference sequence). The CDR3 extends over 12 amino acids. The CDR3 region is CASSFRGGEQYF. The CDR3 bases are TGTGCCAGCAGCTTTCGGGGGGGCGAGCAGTACTTC.

The V gene is TRBV6-4, the J gene TRBJ1-1, with a tentative D call TRBD1 (6 bases). Germline V lookup: CDR1 MRHNA, CDR2 SNTAGT. This CDR3 spans 14 amino acids. Trimming stripped 4 bases from V and 4 bases from J, with 13 bases between. In nucleotides, the CDR3 is TGTGCCAGCAGTGCCAAGGGAGGGGGCACTGAAGCTTTCTTT. Its translation is CASSAKGGGTEAFF.

The V call is TRBV5-4, the J call TRBJ1-6, with TRBD1 matching 9 bases. Germline V CDR1 and CDR2: SGHNT, YYREEE (reference sequence). The CDR3 loop spans 16 amino acids. With 4 bases clipped from V and 8 bases from J, the junction kept 10 bases outside the gene matches. The DNA for the CDR3 is TGTGCCAGCAGCGGGGGACAGGGCCGTGGGGATTCACCCCTCCACTTT. Protein product: CASSGGQGRGDSPLHF.

The rearrangement links TRBV19 to TRBJ2-3, with D unresolved. There are 13 residues in the CDR3. Germline V gives CDR1 LNHDA, CDR2 SQIVND (reference sequence). V was pared by 6 bases and J by 2 bases, with 9 bases between. In DNA, the CDR3 is TGTGCCAGTAGGTCGGGTTCCACAGATACGCAGTATTTT. It is translated as CASRSGSTDTQYF.

The rearrangement joins TRBV7-9 to TRBJ2-3, with D possibly TRBD2 on 5 matching bases. The CDR3 spans 14 residues. Trimming shortened V by 0 bases and J by 5 bases, and 9 bases separated the two germline ends. Germline V gene data show CDR1 as SEHNR and CDR2 as FQNEAQ (reference sequence). In nucleotides, the CDR3 is TGTGCCAGCAGCTTAGCGAAGGGAGTAGATACGCAGTATTTT. This translates into CASSLAKGVDTQYF.

V gene TRBV21-1 combines with J gene TRBJ2-3; TRBD1 is taken as the D call from the table, unchecked against the DNA. TRBV21-1 is listed as a pseudogene. The CDR3 is 22 amino acids. CDR3 loop: CASSLPTPEPRNRVAGTDTQYF. The CDR3 DNA reads as TGTGCCAGCAGCCTACCAACCCCGGAACCCCGAAACAGGGTTGCTGGCACAGATACGCAGTATTTT.

This clone was detected once. CDR3 sequence reads: CASSIADPFLNQPQHF. CDR3 coding DNA: TGTGCCAGCAGTATTGCAGATCCTTTTCTCAATCAGCCCCAGCATTTT. The chain uses TRBV27 and TRBJ1-5; no clear D gene. The CDR3 extends over 16 amino acids. Germline V lookup: CDR1 MNHEY, CDR2 SMNVEV (reference sequence). Trimming took 5 bases from V and 3 from J, leaving 17 bases between them.

The chain couples TRBV30 to TRBJ2-7; tentatively, D is TRBD1 (6 bases). The CDR3 has 13 residues. Trimming cost V 4 bases and J 3 bases, with 13 bases left between them. Germline lookup yields CDR1 GTSNPN and CDR2 SVGIG (reference sequence). CDR3: CAWTRDTYYEQYF. The CDR3 region has the DNA TGTGCCTGGACCAGGGACACTTACTACGAGCAGTACTTC.

This clone appeared a single time. J is TRBJ1-2 and V is TRBV7-9, with D possibly being TRBD1 (5 bases). Per germline, CDR1 SEHNR and CDR2 FQNEAQ (reference sequence). Trimming shortened V by 5 bases and J by 7 bases, and 11 bases separated the two germline ends. This CDR3 is 12 amino acids long. Written as DNA, the CDR3 is TGTGCCAGCAGCGAAGACAGCCGTGGCTACACCTTC. Protein product: CASSEDSRGYTF.

In its sample, this clone was seen a few times. DNA of the CDR3: TGTGCCAGCAGCCCCGACAGGACCCCCTACGAGCAGTACTTC. Residues: CASSPDRTPYEQYF. This chain joins TRBV5-4 and TRBJ2-7, with D possibly being TRBD1 (6 bases). The germline V and J ends were trimmed by 4 bases and 2 bases, with 13 bases remaining between them. The length of the CDR3 is 14 residues. Looked up from germline, CDR1 is SGHNT and CDR2 is YYREEE (reference sequence).

The chain combines TRBV11-2 with TRBJ1-6, with TRBD1 as a possible D gene (5 bases). V was clipped by 5 bases and J by 8 bases, with 10 bases between them. Germline CDR1 SGHAT, CDR2 FQNNGV. The CDR3 consists of 13 residues. CDR3: CASSVGGDSPLHF. As DNA, the CDR3 is TGTGCCAGCAGCGTGGGGGGGGATTCACCCCTCCACTTT.

The chain couples TRBV30 to TRBJ1-6; 8 nucleotides agree with TRBD1. The CDR3 has 17 amino acids. V shed 0 bases, J shed 10 bases, and the junction held 14 bases outside the gene matches. Per germline, CDR1 GTSNPN and CDR2 SVGIG (reference sequence). As DNA, the CDR3 is TGTGCCTGGAGTGTTAAGGCAGGGGGCGAAACAGGATCACCCCTCCACTTT. Amino acids: CAWSVKAGGETGSPLHF.

This clone was counted a few times. This rearrangement joins TRBV4-3 to TRBJ2-1; 8 bases agree with TRBD2. The trim removed 0 bases at V and 3 bases at J, leaving 4 bases unmatched. This CDR3 spans 16 amino acids. Germline V gives CDR1 LGHNA, CDR2 YSLEER. The chain's CDR3 is CASSQDVAGGYNEQFF. The CDR3 nucleotides read TGCGCCAGCAGCCAAGATGTCGCGGGGGGCTACAATGAGCAGTTCTTC.

J is TRBJ1-3 and V is TRBV7-2; TRBD1 agrees at 10 bases. With 1 base clipped from V and 4 bases from J, the junction kept 10 bases outside the gene matches. This CDR3 spans 18 amino acids. Germline lookup yields CDR1 SGHTA and CDR2 FQGNSA. The CDR3 bases are TGTGCCAGCAGCTTAGAGGGGACAGGGGTACTAGGGGGAAACACCATATATTTT. Protein product: CASSLEGTGVLGGNTIYF.

The chain combines TRBV11-3 with TRBJ2-7, with 10 nucleotides matching TRBD1. The trim removed 2 bases at V and 4 bases at J, leaving 5 bases unmatched. The CDR3 length is 15 residues. Per germline, CDR1 SGHNT and CDR2 YENEEA. CDR3 bases: TGTGCCAGCAGCTTAAGGGGACAGGGGCATTACGAGCAGTACTTC. Its translation: CASSLRGQGHYEQYF.

This clone has only a few counts. CDR3 sequence reads: CASSFWDRETSPLHF. DNA for the CDR3: TGTGCCAGCAGCTTCTGGGACAGGGAGACTTCACCCCTCCACTTT. The chain combines TRBV11-2 with TRBJ1-6, with 9 nucleotides matching TRBD1. V gave up 3 bases and J gave up 9 bases; unmatched junction bases: 6. This CDR3 is 15 amino acids long. The germline V gene has CDR1 SGHAT and CDR2 FQNNGV. Supplemented by reference TRBV11-2 and TRBJ1-6, the full variable domain reads EAGVAQSPRYKIIEKRQSVAFWCNPISGHATLYWYQQILGQGPKLLIQFQNNGVVDDSQLPKDRFSAERLKGVDSTLKIQPAKLEDSAVYLCASSFWDRETSPLHFGNGTRLTVT.

The chain employs TRBV25-1 and TRBJ2-1; D gene unclear. The CDR3 loop spans 12 amino acids. Trimming cost V 1 base and J 10 bases, with 8 bases left between them. CDR1 and CDR2 from the germline V gene are MGHDK and SYGVNS. CDR3 sequence (DNA): TGTGCCAGCAGTGAATTGCAAACAGAGCAGTTCTTC. Its protein product is CASSELQTEQFF.

This rearrangement joins TRBV28 to TRBJ2-7, with TRBD1 matching 8 bases. The CDR3 loop spans 15 amino acids. Germline assignment: CDR1 MDHEN and CDR2 SYDVKM. The trim removed 3 bases at V and 2 bases at J, leaving 6 bases unmatched. The CDR3 here is CASSLGQAVTYEQYF. CDR3 nucleotide sequence: TGTGCCAGCAGTTTGGGACAGGCGGTGACCTACGAGCAGTACTTC.

CDR3 protein: CASSRLSNQPQHF. The CDR3 nucleotides read TGTGCCAGCAGTCGACTTTCCAATCAGCCCCAGCATTTT. V and J are TRBV27 and TRBJ1-5; D remains ambiguous. CDR3 length equals 13 residues. Germline V gene data show CDR1 as MNHEY and CDR2 as SMNVEV (reference sequence). With 5 bases removed from V and 3 bases from J, the gap between germline ends came to 8 bases.

V usage is TRBV7-8 and J usage is TRBJ2-1, with 9 bases that match TRBD2. V lost 5 bases to trimming and J lost 6 bases; unmatched junction nucleotides: 8. The CDR3 totals 15 residues. Germline V gives CDR1 SGHVS, CDR2 FQNEAQ. In nucleotides, the CDR3 is TGTGCCAGCAGCCCCCCGGGACTAGCTCGCAATGAGCAGTTCTTC. It is translated as CASSPPGLARNEQFF.

The chain recombines TRBV5-6 with TRBJ2-5, with a weak D call TRBD1 (6 bases). CDR1 is SGHDT and CDR2 is YYEEEE in the germline V gene. V lost 4 bases to trimming and J lost 0 bases, with 10 bases between them. The CDR3 runs 14 residues. The CDR3 nucleotides read TGTGCCAGCAGCGGAACAGGGTACCAAGAGACCCAGTACTTC. It is translated as CASSGTGYQETQYF.

CDR3 DNA sequence: TGTGCCAGCAGCCAAGCCCTGCGGACAGTGGACCATGGCTACACCTTC. It is translated as CASSQALRTVDHGYTF. The rearrangement links TRBV3-1 (or the pseudogene TRBV3-2) to TRBJ1-2; D is possibly TRBD1 (6 bases). The CDR3 has 16 amino acids. Trimming pared 1 base from V and 6 bases from J, leaving 18 bases between. From germline, CDR1 is LGHDT and CDR2 YNNKEL (reference sequence).

This chain connects TRBV9 to TRBJ1-6, with no clear D. CDR1 is SGDLS, CDR2 YYNGEE, per germline. There are 14 residues in the CDR3. Trimming took 0 bases from V and 10 from J, leaving 11 bases between them. CDR3 amino acids: CASSVAGFGSPLHF. CDR3 DNA: TGTGCCAGCAGCGTAGCGGGGTTTGGATCACCCCTCCACTTT.

V and J are TRBV5-1 and TRBJ2-1; 14 nucleotides align to TRBD2. CDR1 and CDR2 (germline): SGHRS, YFSETQ. This CDR3 spans 17 amino acids. Germline trimming cut 3 bases from V and 4 bases from J; bases unmatched to any gene: 6. DNA for the CDR3: TGCGCCAGCAGCTCGACTAGCGGGAGGGCCCAATACAATGAGCAGTTCTTC. Protein: CASSSTSGRAQYNEQFF.